This T cell receptor beta chain was retrieved from a study of blood T cells in healthy people across ages. As for the study in general: Using template switching, researchers captured about one barcoded beta molecule for each two T cells. Study-wide findings and caveats: Donor CMV status was unknown, possibly confounding expanded clonotype changes. Samples with more naive T cells showed higher observed beta diversity.

On this clonotype: Its antigen is not identified.

The V gene's germline CDR1 is DFQATT and CDR2 SNEGSKA (reference sequence). CDR3 length: 15 amino acids. Together with a sample-barcoded 5' primer, a J-beta primer mix was included in a second PCR lasting about 7 to 12 cycles. From the 5' RACE reads, TCRdb called clonotypes with MiXCR, one entry per CDR3 protein. Of over a million distinct CDR3 sequences in the sample, 59% were seen once. The sample taken for sequencing was blood. This sequence was found in a man aged 18 to 29 in good health. The chain has TRBV20-1 and TRBJ2-7, with D perhaps TRBD2 (6 bases). The better agreement between TRBJ2-5 and the DNA end casts doubt on the J call. CDR3 loop: CSARGASEGRETQYF. The DNA of the CDR3 is TGCAGTGCTAGAGGTGCTAGCGAGGGGAGGGAGACCCAGTACTTC.